This entry lists 26 T cell receptor beta chains sequenced from one sample in a study of shared clonotypes between healthy human individuals. The protocol was immunoSEQ multiplex PCR, while the TCRdb copy is restricted to in-frame clones and leaves out a portion. The sample holds fewer than 2.5 million clones; approximately 93% are singletons and the top ten take about 0.39%. Sequencing input: naive CD4+ T cells from PBMCs. Subset given: CD45RA+ positively selected. These receptors were taken from a man aged 18 to 30 in good health. Some clones in this sample may be carry-over from other donors' samples.

This chain joins TRBV19 and TRBJ1-2, with no clear D. Germline lookup yields CDR1 LNHDA and CDR2 SQIVND (reference sequence). V lost 0 bases and J lost 7, with 9 bases in between. This CDR3 is 13 amino acids long. DNA for the CDR3: TGTGCCAGTAGTATAGAAGTCGGACTTGGCTACACCTTC. Protein sequence: CASSIEVGLGYTF. Full variable domain (outside the CDR3, taken from reference TRBV19 and TRBJ1-2): DGGITQSPKYLFRKEGQNVTLSCEQNLNHDAMYWYRQDPGQGLRLIYYSQIVNDFQKGDIAEGYSVSREKKESFPLTVTSAQKNPTAFYLCASSIEVGLGYTFGSGTRLTVV.

This clone was counted once. V gene TRBV5-6 combines with J gene TRBJ2-5, with 9 nucleotides matching TRBD1. The length of the CDR3 is 15 residues. V lost 4 bases to trimming and J lost 5 bases; unmatched junction nucleotides: 9. Germline CDR1 is SGHDT and CDR2 is YYEEEE. The CDR3 sequence is CASSELTGGRETQYF. The CDR3 DNA reads as TGTGCCAGCAGCGAGTTGACAGGGGGGCGGGAGACCCAGTACTTC.

The gene calls are TRBV5-1 and TRBJ2-1; TRBD2 aligns across 7 bases. Germline V gives CDR1 SGHRS, CDR2 YFSETQ. The CDR3 consists of 15 residues. With 0 bases clipped from V and 3 bases from J, the junction kept 3 bases outside the gene matches. CDR3 loop: CASSLGSGYYNEQFF. CDR3 nucleotide sequence: TGCGCCAGCAGCTTGGGTAGCGGGTACTACAATGAGCAGTTCTTC.

The rearrangement uses TRBV27 and TRBJ2-1; 16 bases align to TRBD2. CDR1 and CDR2 (germline): MNHEY, SMNVEV (reference sequence). The trim removed 2 bases at V and 7 bases at J, leaving 5 bases unmatched. CDR3 length: 17 residues. The CDR3: CASSLRGTSGRVNEQFF. Written as DNA, the CDR3 is TGTGCCAGCAGTTTAAGGGGGACTAGCGGGAGGGTAAATGAGCAGTTCTTC.

This chain connects TRBV11-1 to TRBJ2-1, with 8 bases fitting TRBD2. Germline V CDR1 and CDR2: SGHAT, FQDESV (reference sequence). The CDR3 runs to 13 residues. The V gene end was trimmed by 1 base and the J gene end by 12 bases; junction bases not matched to a gene: 5. CDR3 DNA: TGTGCCAGCAGCTTAGGACTAGCGTTGAGGCAGTTCTTC. It translates to CASSLGLALRQFF.

The chain carries TRBV10-3 and TRBJ2-3; 13 nucleotides agree with TRBD2. This CDR3 has 17 amino acids. CDR1 ENHRY and CDR2 SYGVKD come from the germline V gene. V lost 3 bases and J lost 6; bases outside the gene matches: 9. CDR3 sequence reads: CAISDTRTSGSEDTQYF. Here the CDR3 DNA reads TGTGCCATCAGTGATACAAGGACTAGCGGGAGTGAGGATACGCAGTATTTT.

J is TRBJ2-7 and V is TRBV6-6; D perhaps matches TRBD1 (6 bases). Germline lookup yields CDR1 MNHNY and CDR2 SVGAGI (reference sequence). V was cut by 8 bases and J by 3 bases, with 11 bases left in between. The CDR3 is made up of 12 amino acids. CDR3 protein: CASRDTSYEQYF. The CDR3 bases are TGTGCCAGCCGGGACACGAGCTACGAGCAGTACTTC.

The genes are TRBV18 and TRBJ1-1; D remains unclear. CDR3 length equals 13 residues. In germline, CDR1 is KGHSH, CDR2 LQKENI. Trimming took off 5 bases at V and 5 bases at J, with 12 bases between the two ends. The CDR3 is CASSEGRRTEAFF. The CDR3 DNA reads as TGTGCCAGCTCAGAAGGGAGACGGACTGAAGCTTTCTTT.

This chain connects TRBV27 to TRBJ1-1; D is uncertain. V was clipped by 6 bases and J by 4 bases, with 9 bases between them. The CDR3 is 12 residues long. CDR1 and CDR2 from the germline V gene are MNHEY and SMNVEV (reference sequence). CDR3 amino acids: CASSHYGTEAFF. DNA for the CDR3: TGTGCCAGCAGCCACTATGGCACTGAAGCTTTCTTT.

This chain uses TRBV6-1 with TRBJ2-5, with D possibly being TRBD1 (6 bases). Trimming shortened V by 10 bases and J by 4 bases, and 13 bases separated the two germline ends. CDR3 length equals 12 residues. Germline lookup yields CDR1 MNHNS and CDR2 SASEGT. The CDR3 bases are TGTGCCACCCGGGGCAGGGGAGAGACCCAGTACTTC. Protein: CATRGRGETQYF.

The chain has TRBV15 and TRBJ2-7, with 15 bases lining up with TRBD2. This CDR3 comprises 16 residues. V trimming: 5 bases; J trimming: 1 base; junction bases outside the gene matches: 3. Germline values: CDR1 LNHNV, CDR2 YYDKDF (reference sequence). The CDR3 nucleotides are TGTGCCACCAGCGTTGGACTAGCGGGAGGGTCCTACGAGCAGTACTTC. It codes for CATSVGLAGGSYEQYF.

This chain uses TRBV28 with TRBJ2-7; the match to TRBD2 covers 14 bases. Germline CDR1 is MDHEN and CDR2 is SYDVKM. The ends lost 7 bases at V and 1 base at J; junction bases unmatched: 12. The length of the CDR3 is 18 residues. The CDR3 DNA reads TGTGCCAGCAATCTCCCGGGACTAGCGGGAGCTGGATCCTACGAGCAGTACTTC. Its protein product is CASNLPGLAGAGSYEQYF.

The rearrangement uses TRBV5-5 and TRBJ2-3; weak D call: TRBD2 (5 bases). CDR3 length: 15 residues. V was clipped by 4 bases and J by 2 bases, with 14 bases between them. Germline CDR1 and CDR2: SGHKS and YYEKEE (reference sequence). CDR3 protein: CASSRTGPDTDTQYF. In DNA form, the CDR3 reads TGTGCCAGCAGCCGGACTGGACCAGACACAGATACGCAGTATTTT.

This clone was recorded once. V and J are TRBV5-6 and TRBJ2-3; TRBD1 matches at 8 bases. J lost 6 bases, V lost 9 bases, and 9 bases had no gene match. There are 13 residues in the CDR3. The V gene's germline CDR1 is SGHDT and CDR2 YYEEEE. The CDR3 DNA reads TGTGCCATCTACGACAGGGGCCTCGATACGCAGTATTTT. It translates to CAIYDRGLDTQYF.

The chain couples TRBV20-1 to TRBJ2-7; no firm D call. V lost 4 bases, J lost 5 bases, and 9 bases lay in between. Germline CDR1 is DFQATT and CDR2 is SNEGSKA (reference sequence). This CDR3 spans 11 amino acids. In DNA, the CDR3 is TGCAGTGCTACAACTTCCCACGAGCAGTACTTC. Protein sequence: CSATTSHEQYF.

The chain carries TRBV28 and TRBJ1-2, with TRBD1 as a possible D gene (6 bases). V was trimmed by 4 bases and J by 2 bases, leaving 17 bases between them. The CDR3 is made up of 16 amino acids. Germline V lookup: CDR1 MDHEN, CDR2 SYDVKM. In DNA form, the CDR3 reads TGTGCCAGCAGTTCCCATTTCGGGAGGGGGAACTATGGCTACACCTTC. This encodes CASSSHFGRGNYGYTF.

The chain couples TRBV2 to TRBJ2-3, with D unresolved. The germline V and J ends were trimmed by 7 bases and 2 bases, with 13 bases remaining between them. The germline V gene encodes CDR1 SNHLY and CDR2 FYNNEI. The CDR3 spans 14 residues. The CDR3 protein is CASISASPTDTQYF. In DNA form, the CDR3 reads TGTGCCAGCATATCAGCGTCACCCACAGATACGCAGTATTTT.

The chain links TRBV30 to TRBJ1-5; D might be TRBD1 (5 bases). The CDR3 totals 13 residues. Germline CDR1 GTSNPN, CDR2 SVGIG (reference sequence). Deletions cut 1 base from V and 4 bases from J, with 8 bases between. CDR3 region: CAWSARDNQPQHF. CDR3 DNA sequence: TGTGCCTGGAGTGCCAGGGATAATCAGCCCCAGCATTTT.

V and J are TRBV12-5 and TRBJ2-5; 8 bases are shared with TRBD2. Trimming took 4 bases from V and 4 from J; bases not matched to a gene: 14. Looked up from germline, CDR1 is LGHNT and CDR2 is FRNRAP. CDR3 length: 17 amino acids. CDR3 amino acids: CASGYFVPGLGIETQYF. The CDR3, as DNA: TGTGCTAGTGGTTATTTCGTGCCGGGACTAGGAATAGAGACCCAGTACTTC.

Comment on this clone: The same CDR3 also results from other DNA sequences found in this sample. CDR3 residues: CASSVGVGYGYTF. The CDR3 coding sequence is TGTGCCAGCAGCGTGGGGGTCGGGTATGGCTACACCTTC. V gene TRBV6-1 combines with J gene TRBJ1-2; a possible D gene is TRBD1 (5 bases). The germline CDR1 and CDR2 sequences are MNHNS and SASEGT. V lost 6 bases and J lost 5, with 13 bases in between. This CDR3 is 13 amino acids long.

The chain uses TRBV19 and TRBJ2-7; 11 bases are shared with TRBD1. The J segment lost 5 bases and the V segment lost 5 bases, leaving 5 bases of the junction unmatched. From germline, CDR1 is LNHDA and CDR2 SQIVND (reference sequence). The CDR3 consists of 14 residues. CDR3 sequence: CASSGDRGGHEQYF. The CDR3 coding sequence is TGTGCCAGTAGTGGGGACAGGGGGGGCCACGAGCAGTACTTC.

This clone came up once. CDR3 coding DNA: TGTGCCAGTACCCCGAGAGGGCACTCCTACGAGCAGTACTTC. It is translated as CASTPRGHSYEQYF. The rearrangement uses TRBV19 and TRBJ2-7; weak D call: TRBD2 (5 bases). CDR1 is LNHDA and CDR2 is SQIVND in the germline V gene (reference sequence). Trimming removed 7 bases at V and 0 bases at J, with 13 bases between. The CDR3 is 14 residues long.

The V and J genes are TRBV18 and TRBJ2-7; the match to TRBD2 covers 8 bases. The germline CDR1 and CDR2 sequences are KGHSH and LQKENI. This CDR3 comprises 16 residues. Trimming at V came to 4 bases and at J to 2 bases, leaving 10 bases not matched to a gene. CDR3 region: CASSRSGGPAAYEQYF. The CDR3 DNA reads as TGTGCCAGCTCACGGAGCGGGGGCCCTGCGGCCTACGAGCAGTACTTC.

The chain uses TRBV6-1 and TRBJ2-7, with a tentative D call TRBD1 (5 bases). The CDR3 sequence is 14 residues long. Germline CDR1 reads MNHNS; CDR2 reads SASEGT. V was shortened by 2 bases and J by 5 bases, with 13 bases between the two germline ends. The CDR3 nucleotides are TGTGCCAGCAGTGAACAGGGTATAAGCCACGAGCAGTACTTC. Translating it yields CASSEQGISHEQYF.

This sequence joins TRBV7-2 and TRBJ2-3, with 14 nucleotides matching TRBD2. V was pared by 2 bases and J by 6 bases, with 4 bases of the junction left unmatched. The CDR3 is 16 amino acids. In germline, CDR1 is SGHTA, CDR2 FQGNSA. This chain's CDR3 is CASSLQTSGRVDTQYF. In nucleotides, the CDR3 is TGTGCCAGCAGCTTACAGACTAGCGGGAGGGTGGATACGCAGTATTTT.

DNA of the CDR3: TGTGCCAGCAGCCAAGATCCGATAGGGGGACTAGCGGGAATCGGTGAGCAGTTCTTC. Translation: CASSQDPIGGLAGIGEQFF. The chain combines TRBV4-2 with TRBJ2-1; TRBD2 matches 13 bases. Germline trimming cut 0 bases from V and 9 bases from J; bases unmatched to any gene: 14. CDR1 and CDR2 from the germline V gene are LGHNA and YNFKEQ. This CDR3 is 19 amino acids long.